Reported below is one TCR beta chain. Some clones are missing from TCRdb's copy, which holds only in-frame ones; the method was immunoSEQ multiplex PCR. The sample holds hundreds of thousands of clones, roughly 87% seen once. The sample belongs to a study of blood T cell repertoires in COVID-19. CDR3 length: 14 amino acids. Germline values: CDR1 MDHEN, CDR2 SYDVKM. V was trimmed by 1 base and J by 5 bases, leaving 8 bases between them. Sample: PBMCs or T cells enriched from blood (not recorded which). The V gene is TRBV28, the J gene TRBJ2-2; D is perhaps TRBD2 (6 bases). This receptor was identified in a woman aged 30 to 39 who had recovered from COVID-19. CDR3 amino acids: CASSLFAGTGELFF. CDR3 nucleotides: TGTGCCAGCAGTTTATTTGCGGGGACCGGGGAGCTGTTTTTT.